These 7 T cell receptor beta chains were sequenced from one sample in a study of CD8 T cells in Susac syndrome (dated by TCRdb to between 2018 and 2020). The library was obtained by the immunoSEQ multiplex PCR assay. RNA was extracted with the RNeasy kit and about 0.45 to 1 ug was reverse transcribed using random hexamers. The public reads were reanalyzed by TCRdb: fastp trimming at Q25, MiXCR alignment, in-frame beta chains only. Every entry covers one CDR3 protein and lists the most common genes and DNA from its rows. Within this sample are approximately 190,000 distinct CDR3 sequences, with approximately 94% of them counted one time only. The ten largest account for 0.075% to 0.1% of the sample. The specimen was CD4+ T cells from PBMCs. The receptors were sampled from a human donor with Susac syndrome.

The V and J genes are TRBV6-6 and TRBJ2-1, with TRBD2 matching over 12 bases. The CDR3 extends over 14 amino acids. The junction had 6 bases not matched to a gene; V was cut back by 6 bases and J by 9 bases. Germline-derived CDR1 and CDR2 are MNHNY and SVGAGI (reference sequence). This chain's CDR3 is CASSPLAGGSEQFF. The CDR3 DNA sequence: TGTGCCAGCAGCCCACTAGCGGGAGGCAGTGAGCAGTTCTTC.

The J gene is TRBJ2-2, the V gene TRBV27; D is tentatively TRBD1 or TRBD2 (5 bases each). Germline assignment: CDR1 MNHEY and CDR2 SMNVEV (reference sequence). V dropped 3 bases and J dropped 2 bases, with 10 bases sitting between them. The CDR3 has 15 amino acids. Here the CDR3 reads CASSFPGGNTGELFF. The CDR3 DNA reads as TGTGCCAGCAGTTTCCCTGGGGGTAACACCGGGGAGCTGTTTTTT.

This chain uses TRBV20-1 with TRBJ2-2; a possible D gene is TRBD1 (6 bases). Germline lookup yields CDR1 DFQATT and CDR2 SNEGSKA (reference sequence). CDR3 length equals 15 residues. Trimming removed 1 base at V and 3 bases at J, with 12 bases between. CDR3 DNA sequence: TGCAGTGCTAGAGGACAGGCCCTGGACACCGGGGAGCTGTTTTTT. As protein: CSARGQALDTGELFF.

The V and J genes are TRBV3-1 and TRBJ1-6, with D perhaps TRBD1 (5 bases). The germline CDR1 and CDR2 sequences are LGHDT and YNNKEL (reference sequence). This CDR3 is built from 18 residues. V was cut by 0 bases and J by 6 bases, with 18 bases left in between. CDR3 region: CASSQDFLSGRANSPLHF. Written as DNA, the CDR3 is TGTGCCAGCAGCCAAGATTTCCTATCAGGCAGGGCTAATTCACCCCTCCACTTT.

V gene TRBV27 combines with J gene TRBJ2-3, with TRBD1 matching 8 bases. CDR3 length: 16 amino acids. V shed 3 bases, J shed 1 base, and the junction held 6 bases outside the gene matches. The germline V gene has CDR1 MNHEY and CDR2 SMNVEV (reference sequence). The CDR3 here is CASSFGQGRGTDTQYF. As DNA, the CDR3 is TGTGCCAGCAGTTTCGGACAGGGCAGAGGCACAGATACGCAGTATTTT.

The chain links TRBV7-9 to TRBJ1-2, with D maybe TRBD1 (6 bases). In germline, CDR1 is SEHNR, CDR2 FQNEAQ (reference sequence). Trimming left V 1 base short and J 3 bases short, with 6 bases between. The CDR3 consists of 13 residues. CDR3 bases: TGTGCCAGCAGCTTAGAGGGGGACTATGGCTACACCTTC. Its protein product is CASSLEGDYGYTF.

The chain uses TRBV5-6 and TRBJ2-5; D possibly matches TRBD1 or TRBD2 (6 bases each). The CDR3 has 14 residues. Germline CDR1 and CDR2: SGHDT and YYEEEE. V was clipped by 6 bases and J by 5 bases, with 17 bases between them. The CDR3 is CASTDGGGLETQYF. CDR3 coding DNA: TGTGCCAGCACCGATGGTGGGGGGCTGGAGACCCAGTACTTC.